The 6 T cell receptor beta chains presented below share a single source sample, sequenced in a study of OX40 agonist ivuxolimab in advanced cancers. Only in-frame clones appear in the TCRdb table, and some are missing; sequencing was by immunoSEQ multiplex PCR. The data contain roughly 35,000 clones, roughly 90% of them singletons. The sequencing here drew on CD4+ or CD8+ T cells sorted from blood, taken in a trial of the OX40 agonist ivuxolimab. All receptors derive from an adult with an advanced solid tumor such as melanoma, head and neck, liver or kidney cancer.

The CDR3 spells CASSYFHHGGTDTQYF. The CDR3 nucleotides read TGTGCCAGCAGTTACTTCCATCACGGGGGCACAGATACGCAGTATTTT. The chain uses TRBV6-6 and TRBJ2-3; maybe TRBD2 (5 bases). CDR1 is MNHNY, CDR2 SVGAGI, per germline (reference sequence). The CDR3 spans 16 residues. V was cut by 1 base and J by 1 base, with 12 bases left in between.

The rearrangement links TRBV9 to TRBJ2-4; 8 bases agree with TRBD2. Looked up from germline, CDR1 is SGDLS and CDR2 is YYNGEE. This CDR3 has 17 residues. Losses at the gene ends were 0 bases for V and 6 bases for J; bases not matched to a gene: 11. The CDR3 nucleotides read TGTGCCAGCAGCGTAGATAGCGGGACCCCCTGGGGAAACATTCAGTACTTC. It translates to CASSVDSGTPWGNIQYF.

The chain recombines TRBV19 with TRBJ1-1, with D hard to call. Germline CDR1 reads LNHDA; CDR2 reads SQIVND (reference sequence). V lost 6 bases, J lost 3 bases, and 11 bases lay in between. CDR3 length equals 13 residues. The CDR3 DNA reads TGTGCCAGTAGCCCTGGACGGTACACTGAAGCTTTCTTT. Its protein is CASSPGRYTEAFF.

The rearrangement links TRBV10-3 to TRBJ2-2, with D perhaps being TRBD1 or TRBD2 (5 bases each). The CDR3 is 16 amino acids. Trimming stripped 2 bases from V and 1 base from J, with 11 bases between. CDR1 is ENHRY and CDR2 is SYGVKD in the germline V gene. The CDR3 here is CAISELGRMNTGELFF. CDR3 bases: TGTGCCATCAGTGAGCTGGGACGGATGAACACCGGGGAGCTGTTTTTT.

The chain uses TRBV7-9 and TRBJ1-1, with D perhaps TRBD1 (5 bases). The germline V and J ends were trimmed by 3 bases and 6 bases, with 14 bases remaining between them. This CDR3 is 14 amino acids long. The germline V gene encodes CDR1 SEHNR and CDR2 FQNEAQ (reference sequence). This CDR3 reads CASSFGERGPEAFF. As DNA, the CDR3 is TGTGCCAGCAGCTTCGGGGAACGGGGACCTGAAGCTTTCTTT.

The chain employs TRBV5-1 and TRBJ2-5, with TRBD1 matching 9 bases. Germline trimming cut 9 bases from V and 0 bases from J; bases unmatched to any gene: 6. This CDR3 has 14 residues. The V gene's germline CDR1 is SGHRS and CDR2 YFSETQ. The CDR3 sequence: CATRDREYQETQYF. The CDR3 coding sequence is TGCGCCACCCGGGACAGGGAGTACCAAGAGACCCAGTACTTC.